The TCR beta chain under discussion was sequenced for a study of blood T cells in healthy people across ages. V dropped 1 base and J dropped 0 bases, with 8 bases sitting between them. The CDR3 runs 14 residues. Per germline, CDR1 DFQATT and CDR2 SNEGSKA (reference sequence). The use of a sample-barcoded 5' primer and a J-beta primer mix characterized a second PCR of about 7 to 12 cycles. TCRdb re-derived calls from the 5' RACE reads in MiXCR, one entry per CDR3 protein. The sample records about 680,000 distinct CDR3 sequences, approximately 50% being singletons. This clonotype was found a few times. This sequence originates from a woman aged 55-69 years in good health. Material: blood. The chain has TRBV20-1 and TRBJ2-3; no reliable D call. The CDR3: CSARVSPSTDTQYF. CDR3 sequence (DNA): TGCAGTGCTAGAGTAAGCCCTAGCACAGATACGCAGTATTTT.